Sequencing of this T cell receptor (beta chain) was carried out in a study of regulatory T cells in long-lasting Graves disease. Time point defined: newly diagnosed GD, antithyroid drugs for less than 3 months. PBMCs provided the RNA from which the TCR library was made. Worth noting for this clonotype: Compared with germline, one end of the junction differs, possibly owing to a read error.

To make TCR beta libraries, researchers used iRepertoire HTBI primers and Arm-PCR of CDR3 regions. TCRdb passed the multiplex PCR reads through MiXCR, listing each CDR3 protein once. The top ten hold around 13% of the sample, which has approximately 270,000 distinct CDR3 sequences, about 20% seen once. Germline CDR1 SQVTM, CDR2 ANQGSEA. This CDR3 is 14 amino acids long. The data were also submitted as part of a second study, on T cells in Graves' hyperthyroidism and ophthalmopathy.

This specimen consisted of peripheral blood mononuclear cells (PBMCs), obtained at new diagnosis, from a patient treated with antithyroid drugs. This sequence was found in a woman between 25 and 40 years old with Graves disease. The chain combines TRBV29-1 with TRBJ2-5; TRBD2 is a possible D gene (5 bases). In DNA, the CDR3 is TGCAGCGTTGAATCGGGCGGGTCCCAAGAGACCCGGTACTTC. It encodes CSVESGGSQETRYF.